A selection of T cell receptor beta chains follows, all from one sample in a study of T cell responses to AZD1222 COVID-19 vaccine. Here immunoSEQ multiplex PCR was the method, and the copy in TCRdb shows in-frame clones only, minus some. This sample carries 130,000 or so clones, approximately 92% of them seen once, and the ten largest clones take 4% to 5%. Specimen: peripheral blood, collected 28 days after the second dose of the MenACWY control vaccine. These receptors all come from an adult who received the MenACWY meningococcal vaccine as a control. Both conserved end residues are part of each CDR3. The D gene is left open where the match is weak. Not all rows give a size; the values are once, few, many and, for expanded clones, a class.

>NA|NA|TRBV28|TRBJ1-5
TGTGCCAGCAGTTCCGGGACACGGGGCAATCAGCCCCAGCATTTT
CASSSGTRGNQPQHF
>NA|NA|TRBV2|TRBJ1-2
TGTGCCAGCAGTATTGAGGGCATCTATGGCTACACCTTC
CASSIEGIYGYTF
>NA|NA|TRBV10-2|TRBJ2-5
TGCGCCAGCAGTAAACAGGGTATCCAAGAGACCCAGTACTTC
CASSKQGIQETQYF
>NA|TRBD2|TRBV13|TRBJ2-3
TGTGCCAGCAGCCCTAATAGCGGGGGGGCCGCAGATACGCAGTATTTT
CASSPNSGGAADTQYF
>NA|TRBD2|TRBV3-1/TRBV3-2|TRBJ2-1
TGTGCCAGCAGCCAAGTTGGGACTAGTCATGAGCAGTTCTTC
CASSQVGTSHEQFF
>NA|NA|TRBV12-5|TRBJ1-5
TGTGCTAGTGTCCAGGGCGGGGGCAATCAGCCCCAGCATTTT
CASVQGGGNQPQHF
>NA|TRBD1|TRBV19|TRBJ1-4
TGTGCCAGTAGCCGGACAGGGGGCCTCGATGAAAAACTGTTTTTT
CASSRTGGLDEKLFF
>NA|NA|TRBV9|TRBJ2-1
TGTGCCAGCAGCGTACGACGGGGGCAGGGGCGATACAATGAGCAGTTCTTC
CASSVRRGQGRYNEQFF
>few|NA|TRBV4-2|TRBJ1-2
TGTGCCAGCAGCCAAGTGGACAACCTGCGCTATGGCTACACCTTC
CASSQVDNLRYGYTF
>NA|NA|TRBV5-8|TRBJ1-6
TGTGCCAGCAGCTTGAGGACGGATAATTCACCCCTCCACTTT
CASSLRTDNSPLHF
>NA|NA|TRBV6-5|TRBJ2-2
TGTGCCAGCAATCAGGGTGTCGGGGAGCTGTTTTTT
CASNQGVGELFF
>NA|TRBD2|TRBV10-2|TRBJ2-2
TGCGCCAGCAGTGAGTTCGGACTAGCGAGGAACACCGGGGAGCTGTTTTTT
CASSEFGLARNTGELFF
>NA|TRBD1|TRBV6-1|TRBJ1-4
TGTGCCAGCAGTGAAATCAGGGGGAGAGAAAAACTGTTTTTT
CASSEIRGREKLFF
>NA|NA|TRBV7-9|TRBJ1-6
TGTGCCAGCAGCTCTCGGGAGGGAAGGGGTTCACCCCTCCACTTT
CASSSREGRGSPLHF
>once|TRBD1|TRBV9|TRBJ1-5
TGTGCCAGCAGCCAGACAGGGTCAAATCAGCCCCAGCATTTT
CASSQTGSNQPQHF
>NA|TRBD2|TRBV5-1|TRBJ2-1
TGCGCCAGCAGCCTTAGCGGGGTGACCTACAATGAGCAGTTCTTC
CASSLSGVTYNEQFF
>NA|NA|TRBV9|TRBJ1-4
TGTGCCAGCAGCCCCCCTGGGGGATCAAGCGAAAAACTGTTTTTT
CASSPPGGSSEKLFF
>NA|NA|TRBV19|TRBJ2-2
TGTGCCAGTGGATTCTTCGGCAGGAACACCGGGGAGCTGTTTTTT
CASGFFGRNTGELFF
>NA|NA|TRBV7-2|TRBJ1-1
TGTGCCAGCAGCTTCGACCATTACGGACGGAACACTGAAGCTTTCTTT
CASSFDHYGRNTEAFF
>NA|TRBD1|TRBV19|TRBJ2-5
TGTGCCAGTGCACGGACAGGGGGCCGGGAGACCCAGTACTTC
CASARTGGRETQYF
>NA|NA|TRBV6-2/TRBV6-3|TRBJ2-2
TGTGCCAGCAGTCCCGGGGAACTGAACACCGGGGAGCTGTTTTTT
CASSPGELNTGELFF
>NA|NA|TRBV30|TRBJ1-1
TGTGCCTTCACCTACACGGCCTACACTGAAGCTTTCTTT
CAFTYTAYTEAFF
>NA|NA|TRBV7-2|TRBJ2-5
TGTGCCAGCAGCTTAGGAGATAGCGGAGGGGGAGAGACCCAGTACTTC
CASSLGDSGGGETQYF
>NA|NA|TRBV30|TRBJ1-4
TGTGCCTGGATGGGAGAGCCCGGGGGAAATGAAAAACTGTTTTTT
CAWMGEPGGNEKLFF
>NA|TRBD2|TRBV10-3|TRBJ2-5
TGTGCCATCAGTGAGGGGGGGGATCAAGAGACCCAGTACTTC
CAISEGGDQETQYF
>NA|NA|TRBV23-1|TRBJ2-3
TGCGCCAGCAACACACACCGGGACTGCCAGTATTTT
CASNTHRDCQYF
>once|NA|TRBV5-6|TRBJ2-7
TGTGCCAGCAGCTTGTCGGGGGTTGGGGAGCAGTACTTC
CASSLSGVGEQYF
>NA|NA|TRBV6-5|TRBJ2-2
TGTGCCAGCATCCCCCGAGTGCCCGGGGAGCTGTTTTTT
CASIPRVPGELFF
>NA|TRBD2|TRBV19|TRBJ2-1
TGTGCCAGTAGTAGGGCCGGGACTAGGGCGAATGAGCAGTTCTTC
CASSRAGTRANEQFF
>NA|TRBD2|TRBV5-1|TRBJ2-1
TGCGCCAGCAGCCCTAGCGGGGCGGGAAATGAGCAGTTCTTC
CASSPSGAGNEQFF
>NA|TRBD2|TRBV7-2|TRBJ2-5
TGTGCCAGCAGCTCCCCAGGACTAGCGGGGGGAGAGACCCAGTACTTC
CASSSPGLAGGETQYF
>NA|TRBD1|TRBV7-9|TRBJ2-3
TGTGCCAGCAGCTTATACAGGGGGCACACAGATACGCAGTATTTT
CASSLYRGHTDTQYF
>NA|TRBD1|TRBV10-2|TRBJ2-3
TGCGCCAGCAGGAACGGCCAGGGGGACGCAGATACGCAGTATTTT
CASRNGQGDADTQYF
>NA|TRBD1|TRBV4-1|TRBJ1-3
TGCGCCAGCAGCCAACCTGGGACAGCCTCTGGAAACACCATATATTTT
CASSQPGTASGNTIYF
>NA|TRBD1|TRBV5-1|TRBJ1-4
TGCGCCAGCAGCCCCTTGGGTAGTCCCGCAGGGGGTGAAAAACTGTTTTTT
CASSPLGSPAGGEKLFF
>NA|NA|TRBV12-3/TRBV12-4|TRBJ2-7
TGTGCCAGCAGTTTACTGGGTTCCGAGCAGTACTTC
CASSLLGSEQYF
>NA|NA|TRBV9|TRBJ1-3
TGTGCCAGCGGAAAGGGGGAGCGATACTCTGGAAACACCATATATTTT
CASGKGERYSGNTIYF
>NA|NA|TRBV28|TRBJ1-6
TGTGCCAGCAGCTACCCCGAGACAGGTTCTAATTCACCCCTCCACTTT
CASSYPETGSNSPLHF